These 4 T cell receptor beta chains were sequenced from one sample in a study of T cell responses to AZD1222 COVID-19 vaccine (TCRdb year 2021). The library was produced with the immunoSEQ multiplex PCR assay. In TCRdb, the immuneACCESS table is reduced to in-frame sequences with V and J assigned. These tables do not hold every clone; where another copy was compared, an unresolved V gene accounts for under half, and the others remain unexplained. A total of around 170,000 clones appear in this sample, approximately 90% of them only once. The ten largest clones take up about 1.6% of the sample. Sample time point, as interpreted from the label and publication: baseline before first vaccination. The source material was peripheral blood, sampled on day 0 of AZD1222 vaccination. These receptors originate from an adult in good health.

The V call is TRBV12-3 or TRBV12-4, the J call TRBJ1-4; TRBD1 aligns across 8 bases. Trimming took 6 bases from V and 7 from J; bases not matched to a gene: 4. The CDR3 consists of 13 residues. CDR3 residues: CASRSDRVEKLFF. CDR3 sequence (DNA): TGTGCCAGCAGATCGGACAGGGTTGAAAAACTGTTTTTT.

The rearrangement links TRBV28 to TRBJ1-5, with D possibly being TRBD1 (5 bases). The germline V gene has CDR1 MDHEN and CDR2 SYDVKM. CDR3 size: 12 residues. V was pared by 7 bases and J by 7 bases, with 11 bases between. CDR3 DNA: TGTGCCAGCACCCTGACAGAACAGCCCCAGCATTTT. This codes for CASTLTEQPQHF. Combining the CDR3 with reference TRBV28 and TRBJ1-5 gives the whole variable domain DVKVTQSSRYLVKRTGEKVFLECVQDMDHENMFWYRQDPGLGLRLIYFSYDVKMKEKGDIPEGYSVSREKKERFSLILESASTNQTSMYLCASTLTEQPQHFGDGTRLSIL.

The J gene is TRBJ2-7, the V gene TRBV30; D possibly corresponds to TRBD2 (7 bases). V gave up 3 bases and J gave up 8 bases, with 26 bases separating them. The length of the CDR3 is 16 residues. CDR1 is GTSNPN, CDR2 SVGIG, per germline (reference sequence). The CDR3 bases are TGTGCCTGGAGGGTCATCGGACAGCCGGGAGGTAGAAAGCAGTACTTC. Protein product: CAWRVIGQPGGRKQYF.

V gene TRBV18 combines with J gene TRBJ1-6; D may be TRBD1 (5 bases). The CDR3 extends over 14 amino acids. V lost 6 bases, J lost 4 bases, and 10 bases lay in between. Germline loops: CDR1 KGHSH, CDR2 LQKENI. CDR3 nucleotides: TGTGCCAGCTCTCCGACAGTGTATAATTCACCCCTCCACTTT. Residues: CASSPTVYNSPLHF.